One sample yielded the 27 T cell receptor beta chains listed below, sequenced in a study of regulatory T cells in long-lasting Graves disease. Researchers made TCR beta libraries by using iRepertoire HTBI primers and running Arm-PCR on CDR3 regions. A single record per CDR3 protein comes from TCRdb applying MiXCR to the multiplex PCR reads. The data hold 600,000 to 800,000 distinct CDR3 sequences, with around 30% observed a single time. The time point denotes: persistent/refractory GD, antithyroid drugs over 5 years with positive TRAb. The TCR library used RNA extracted from PBMCs. Here the sequenced sample was peripheral blood mononuclear cells (PBMCs), taken when the disease was refractory, from a patient treated with antithyroid drugs. The receptor source for this set is a female donor with Graves disease.

The gene calls are TRBV11-3 and TRBJ2-5; no definite D call. Gene TRBJ2-7 matches the end of the DNA better, so the J call may be wrong. Germline CDR1 reads SGHNT; CDR2 reads YENEEA. The CDR3 consists of 14 residues. The CDR3 region has the DNA TGTGCCAGCAAGTCGGATCCGAGTTCCTACGAGCAGTACTTC. Translating it yields CASKSDPSSYEQYF.

The chain links TRBV7-3 to TRBJ2-5; D gene uncertain. Trimming removed 8 bases from V and 3 bases from J, with 10 bases in between. The length of the CDR3 is 12 residues. From germline, CDR1 is SGHTA and CDR2 FQGTGA. The CDR3 loop is CASVRAKETQYF. CDR3 in DNA: TGTGCCAGCGTCCGGGCCAAAGAGACCCAGTACTTC. The variable domain in full, completed from reference TRBV7-3 and TRBJ2-5, reads GAGVSQTPSNKVTEKGKYVELRCDPISGHTALYWYRQSLGQGPEFLIYFQGTGAADDSGLPNDRFFAVRPEGSVSTLKIQRTERGDSAVYLCASVRAKETQYFGPGTRLLVL.

The sample holds a few counts of this clonotype. The chain employs TRBV20-1 and TRBJ2-7; D not certain. Germline V lookup: CDR1 DFQATT, CDR2 SNEGSKA (reference sequence). The germline V and J ends were trimmed by 3 bases and 2 bases, with 5 bases remaining between them. CDR3 length: 11 amino acids. The chain's CDR3 is CSASGAYEQYF. The CDR3 nucleotides are TGCAGTGCTAGTGGTGCCTACGAGCAGTACTTC.

The V and J genes are TRBV6-1 and TRBJ2-3; the D is unclear. This CDR3 spans 15 amino acids. Germline values: CDR1 MNHNS, CDR2 SASEGT. Trimming shortened V by 6 bases and J by 6 bases, and 19 bases separated the two germline ends. The CDR3 bases are TGTGCCAGCAGGGAGACCCACCCCGGTCCCGATACGCAGTATTTT. This sequence encodes CASRETHPGPDTQYF.

The V gene is TRBV13, the J gene TRBJ2-7, with 11 nucleotides matching TRBD2. Losses at the gene ends were 4 bases for V and 7 bases for J; bases not matched to a gene: 12. The CDR3 extends over 16 amino acids. The germline CDR1 and CDR2 sequences are PRHDT and FYEKMQ (reference sequence). DNA of the CDR3: TGTGCCAGCAGCTCCTCGGGACTAGCGGCCTCAGGGGAGCAGTACTTC. Residues: CASSSSGLAASGEQYF.

This clonotype was found a few times. This chain joins TRBV29-1 and TRBJ1-2; the D is unclear. The CDR3 runs to 14 residues. Germline assignment: CDR1 SQVTM and CDR2 ANQGSEA. The ends were cut back, 1 base at V and 2 bases at J, with 11 bases in the middle. The CDR3 coding sequence is TGCAGCGTTGAAGTGCAGGAAAGGAACTATGGCTACACCTTC. It translates to CSVEVQERNYGYTF.

The chain links TRBV10-1 to TRBJ1-3; D may be TRBD1 (5 bases). V was clipped by 8 bases and J by 4 bases, with 21 bases between them. The CDR3 has 16 residues. The germline V gene encodes CDR1 WNHNN and CDR2 SYGVQD (reference sequence). CDR3 coding DNA: TGCGCCAGCTTAGGGGTTCCGGGCCCGTCGGGAAACACCATATATTTT. It yields the protein CASLGVPGPSGNTIYF.

The sample holds many counts of this clonotype. The rearrangement links TRBV6-1 to TRBJ2-5; weak D call: TRBD2 (5 bases). The V gene lost 7 bases and the J gene lost 5 bases, with 11 bases spanning the gap. The CDR3 has 12 residues. CDR1 and CDR2 (germline): MNHNS, SASEGT. Written as DNA, the CDR3 is TGTGCCAGCAACGGACGCGGGGAGACCCAGTACTTC. It yields the protein CASNGRGETQYF.

This clonotype was seen ten or more times. The chain recombines TRBV12-3 or TRBV12-4 with TRBJ2-7; TRBD1 matches 10 bases. The V gene end was trimmed by 6 bases and the J gene end by 6 bases; junction bases not matched to a gene: 8. The CDR3 is made up of 14 amino acids. Here the CDR3 reads CASSRRQGASEQYF. Here the CDR3 DNA reads TGTGCCAGCAGCCGAAGACAGGGGGCCTCCGAGCAGTACTTC.

The rearrangement joins TRBV11-2 to TRBJ1-2; 8 bases map to TRBD1. The CDR3 is 19 amino acids. From germline, CDR1 is SGHAT and CDR2 FQNNGV. The V gene end was trimmed by 1 base and the J gene end by 0 bases; junction bases not matched to a gene: 13. DNA for the CDR3: TGTGCCAGCAGCTTAGCCCCCCGAGGACAGGGACTCACTAACTATGGCTACACCTTC. This sequence encodes CASSLAPRGQGLTNYGYTF.

This clonotype has only a few counts. The rearrangement links TRBV7-9 to TRBJ1-5; 10 bases map to TRBD1. Germline loops: CDR1 SEHNR, CDR2 FQNEAQ (reference sequence). This CDR3 is built from 20 residues. Germline trimming cut 5 bases from V and 0 bases from J; bases unmatched to any gene: 16. Written as DNA, the CDR3 is TGTGCCAGCAGCCAAGGTTCTCCGGGACAGGGGATTTATAGCAATCAGCCCCAGCATTTT. It specifies CASSQGSPGQGIYSNQPQHF.

This sequence joins TRBV12-5 and TRBJ1-2; TRBD1 matches at 8 bases. There are 14 residues in the CDR3. V lost 5 bases and J lost 7; bases outside the gene matches: 9. Germline assignment: CDR1 LGHNT and CDR2 FRNRAP. As DNA, the CDR3 is TGTGCTAGTGGTCCACACGACAGGGGAGCTGGCTACACCTTC. It is translated as CASGPHDRGAGYTF.

The chain uses TRBV10-3 and TRBJ2-7; 13 bases are a match to TRBD2. After removal of 6 bases from V and 0 bases from J, the junction contained 14 bases not matched to a gene. The germline V gene encodes CDR1 ENHRY and CDR2 SYGVKD. This CDR3 is 19 amino acids long. The CDR3: CAISQPGLAGPRTSYEQYF. CDR3 nucleotides: TGTGCCATCAGCCAACCGGGACTAGCGGGACCAAGAACCTCCTACGAGCAGTACTTC.

The genes are TRBV12-3 or TRBV12-4 and TRBJ1-5; TRBD1 matches 8 bases. V lost 6 bases and J lost 7; bases outside the gene matches: 5. The CDR3 is 13 residues long. CDR3 region: CASSAAGGQPQHF. The CDR3 DNA reads TGTGCCAGCAGCGCGGCAGGGGGCCAGCCCCAGCATTTT.

This chain links TRBV6-1 with TRBJ2-5, with no clear D. The V gene lost 3 bases and the J gene lost 5 bases, with 7 bases spanning the gap. This CDR3 is 12 amino acids long. The germline CDR1 and CDR2 sequences are MNHNS and SASEGT. Here the CDR3 reads CASSDLRETQYF. The CDR3 nucleotides are TGTGCCAGCAGTGACCTCCGGGAGACCCAGTACTTC.

The chain employs TRBV20-1 and TRBJ2-7; TRBD2 matches at 9 bases. Germline V gene lookup returns CDR1 DFQATT and CDR2 SNEGSKA (reference sequence). This CDR3 contains 13 residues. V lost 2 bases to trimming and J lost 1 base; unmatched junction nucleotides: 0. The CDR3 loop reads CSARLAGSYEQYF. In DNA form, the CDR3 reads TGCAGTGCTAGACTAGCGGGGTCCTACGAGCAGTACTTC.

V gene TRBV4-1 combines with J gene TRBJ1-5; 7 bases fit TRBD1. V lost 0 bases, J lost 4 bases, and 3 bases stayed unmatched. Germline V gene data show CDR1 as MGHRA and CDR2 as YSYEKL. This CDR3 contains 15 residues. The CDR3 is CASSQEDRLNQPQHF. CDR3 DNA sequence: TGCGCCAGCAGCCAAGAGGACAGGCTAAATCAGCCCCAGCATTTT.

There are many counts of this clonotype. The rearrangement joins TRBV6-1 to TRBJ2-5, with D perhaps TRBD2 (5 bases). V lost 2 bases and J lost 9, with 13 bases in between. The CDR3 is 13 residues long. Per germline, CDR1 MNHNS and CDR2 SASEGT. In DNA, the CDR3 is TGTGCCAGCAGTGAAATTAGCGTAGGGTCCCAGTACTTC. Its translation is CASSEISVGSQYF.

In its sample, this clonotype was seen a few times. The DNA of the CDR3 is TGTGCCACCAGTATTCCCCTAGCGGGAGGTTGCTACGAGCAGTACTTC. Translation gives CATSIPLAGGCYEQYF. This chain connects TRBV24-1 to TRBJ2-7, with TRBD2 matching over 11 bases. This CDR3 comprises 16 residues. V shed 6 bases, J shed 3 bases, and the junction held 9 bases outside the gene matches. Germline values: CDR1 KGHDR, CDR2 SFDVKD.

This clonotype was counted at least ten times. This chain links TRBV28 with TRBJ1-5; no clear D. CDR1 is MDHEN, CDR2 SYDVKM, per germline. The CDR3 totals 16 residues. V dropped 4 bases and J dropped 2 bases, with 15 bases sitting between them. The CDR3 region is CASSSLRSSGNQPQHF. Written as DNA, the CDR3 is TGTGCCAGCAGTTCCCTCCGGTCGAGCGGCAATCAGCCCCAGCATTTT.

This clonotype has more than one count but fewer than ten. V usage is TRBV6-1 and J usage is TRBJ2-2, with D maybe TRBD2 (5 bases). The CDR3 loop spans 16 amino acids. V lost 1 base to trimming and J lost 5 bases, with 14 bases between them. Germline V gene lookup returns CDR1 MNHNS and CDR2 SASEGT. DNA for the CDR3: TGTGCCAGCAGTGAAGAGACACTAGGAAGAACCGGGGAGCTGTTTTTT. Its protein is CASSEETLGRTGELFF.

This clonotype was seen many times. V and J are TRBV2 and TRBJ1-4; D might be TRBD1 (6 bases). The CDR3 is 14 residues long. From germline, CDR1 is SNHLY and CDR2 FYNNEI. V was clipped by 4 bases and J by 17 bases, with 23 bases between them. CDR3 DNA sequence: TGTGCCAGCAGTGCCCAAGGACAGACCAGACTCCCTTTTTTT. This sequence encodes CASSAQGQTRLPFF.

The rearrangement links TRBV20-1 to TRBJ1-1; D not certain. The CDR3 contains 13 residues. V lost 3 bases, J lost 0 bases, and 8 bases lay in between. Germline V CDR1 and CDR2: DFQATT, SNEGSKA (reference sequence). CDR3 in amino acids: CSASHRMNTEAFF. Here the CDR3 DNA reads TGCAGTGCTAGTCACAGAATGAACACTGAAGCTTTCTTT.

The sample holds a few counts of this clonotype. The genes are TRBV12-3 or TRBV12-4 and TRBJ1-2; a possible D gene is TRBD1 (6 bases). V gave up 5 bases and J gave up 7 bases, with 20 bases separating them. The CDR3 runs to 15 residues. As DNA, the CDR3 is TGTGCCAGCAGTCGCCGCACACAGCTAGGGGGTGGCTACACCTTC. Its protein is CASSRRTQLGGGYTF.

In DNA form, the CDR3 reads TGTGCCAGCAGCAGAAGACTAGCGGGAGTACCGGGCGGGGAGCTGTTTTTT. It codes for CASSRRLAGVPGGELFF. The rearrangement links TRBV6-1 to TRBJ2-2; 12 nucleotides line up with TRBD2. This CDR3 has 17 amino acids. V lost 6 bases to trimming and J lost 7 bases; unmatched junction nucleotides: 12. CDR1 is MNHNS and CDR2 is SASEGT in the germline V gene.

The chain recombines TRBV19 with TRBJ2-2; no clear D. Between the trimmed V and J ends, which lost 4 bases and 1 base, there was a span of 4 bases. The CDR3 covers 13 residues. The V gene's germline CDR1 is LNHDA and CDR2 SQIVND (reference sequence). The CDR3 region is CASSTWNTGELFF. CDR3 nucleotide sequence: TGTGCCAGTAGTACCTGGAACACCGGGGAGCTGTTTTTT.

This clonotype has just a few counts. J is TRBJ2-7 and V is TRBV20-1; D is unclear. Trimming removed 1 base at V and 0 bases at J, with 4 bases between. Per germline, CDR1 DFQATT and CDR2 SNEGSKA (reference sequence). There are 12 residues in the CDR3. The CDR3 is CSARVDSYEQYF. The CDR3 bases are TGCAGTGCTAGAGTCGACTCCTACGAGCAGTACTTC.